This entry lists 5 T cell receptor beta chains sequenced from one sample in a study of Ad26.COV2.S vaccination and SARS-CoV-2 variants. Treatment denoted: roughly 20 received Ad26.COV2.S at low or high dose, single or two shots; about 5 received placebo; per-sample allocation not given. Day 63 after the first vaccine or placebo injection was the time point for sampling. TCRdb keeps only in-frame clones here, not all; method: immunoSEQ multiplex PCR. Altogether about 350,000 clones are present, 80% to 90% being singletons, with the ten largest covering 3% to 4%. The source was peripheral blood, collected in a trial of Ad26.COV2.S vaccine versus placebo. The source is a person between 18 and 60 years old who received the Ad26.COV2.S COVID-19 vaccine or a placebo.

The chain recombines TRBV5-5 with TRBJ1-5; D possibly corresponds to TRBD1 (6 bases). CDR1 is SGHKS and CDR2 is YYEKEE in the germline V gene (reference sequence). V lost 4 bases and J 4 bases, leaving 18 bases between the germline ends. The CDR3 loop spans 16 amino acids. CDR3 coding DNA: TGTGCCAGCAGCCCCGCGGGGGGCAGCATAAATCAGCCCCAGCATTTT. Protein: CASSPAGGSINQPQHF.

The chain uses TRBV29-1 and TRBJ2-1; 10 bases fit TRBD2. V was clipped by 7 bases and J by 8 bases; unmatched bases: 8. CDR1 SQVTM and CDR2 ANQGSEA come from the germline V gene. The CDR3 covers 13 residues. The CDR3 loop reads CSALAGAGHEQFF. The CDR3 nucleotides read TGCAGCGCCCTAGCGGGGGCCGGGCATGAGCAGTTCTTC.

The J gene is TRBJ2-1, the V gene TRBV27; 9 nucleotides agree with TRBD1. The ends lost 6 bases at V and 0 bases at J; junction bases unmatched: 3. The length of the CDR3 is 15 residues. Germline-derived CDR1 and CDR2 are MNHEY and SMNVEV (reference sequence). CDR3 DNA: TGTGCCAGCAGAAAGGACAGGGGCTCCTACAATGAGCAGTTCTTC. Translated: CASRKDRGSYNEQFF.

The rearrangement joins TRBV5-1 to TRBJ2-5, with 11 nucleotides matching TRBD2. The J segment lost 4 bases and the V segment lost 1 base, leaving 3 bases of the junction unmatched. CDR1 SGHRS and CDR2 YFSETQ come from the germline V gene. CDR3 length: 15 amino acids. Here the CDR3 reads CASSLTSGRRETQYF. Written as DNA, the CDR3 is TGCGCCAGCAGCTTGACTAGCGGGAGACGAGAGACCCAGTACTTC. The full variable domain, in which reference TRBV5-1 and TRBJ2-5 provide the parts outside the CDR3, is KAGVTQTPRYLIKTRGQQVTLSCSPISGHRSVSWYQQTPGQGLQFLFEYFSETQRNKGNFPGRFSGRQFSNSRSEMNVSTLELGDSALYLCASSLTSGRRETQYFGPGTRLLVL.

The rearrangement joins TRBV5-1 to TRBJ1-1; 8 nucleotides agree with TRBD1. CDR1 and CDR2 (germline): SGHRS, YFSETQ. V shed 4 bases, J shed 5 bases, and the junction held 7 bases outside the gene matches. The CDR3 loop spans 14 amino acids. Here the CDR3 reads CASSAQGVRTEAFF. CDR3 coding DNA: TGCGCCAGCAGCGCACAGGGGGTGAGGACTGAAGCTTTCTTT.